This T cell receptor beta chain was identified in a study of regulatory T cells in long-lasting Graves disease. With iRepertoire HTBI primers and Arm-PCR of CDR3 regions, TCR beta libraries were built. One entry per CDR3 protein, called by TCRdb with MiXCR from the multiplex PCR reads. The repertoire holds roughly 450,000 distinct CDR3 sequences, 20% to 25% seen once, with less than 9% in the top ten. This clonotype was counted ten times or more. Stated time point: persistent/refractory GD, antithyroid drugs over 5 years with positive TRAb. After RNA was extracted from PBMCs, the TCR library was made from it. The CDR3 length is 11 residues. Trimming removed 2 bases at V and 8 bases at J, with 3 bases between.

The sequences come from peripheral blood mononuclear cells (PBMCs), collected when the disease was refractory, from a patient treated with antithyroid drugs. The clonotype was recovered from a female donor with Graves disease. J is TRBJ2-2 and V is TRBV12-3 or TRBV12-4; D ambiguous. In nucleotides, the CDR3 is TGTGCCAGCAGTTTATTAGGGGAGCTGTTTTTT. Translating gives CASSLLGELFF.